The T cell receptor (beta chain) under discussion was sequenced for a study of T cells in Graves' hyperthyroidism and ophthalmopathy. This clonotype was seen ten or more times. The J segment lost 7 bases and the V segment lost 6 bases, leaving 6 bases of the junction unmatched. The CDR3 covers 13 residues. Looked up from germline, CDR1 is SNHLY and CDR2 is FYNNEI. Researchers took RNA transcripts and amplified the TCR beta CDR3 regions from them. An initial round of RT-PCR targeting the TCR CDR3 relied on the HTBI primer set. MiXCR was run by TCRdb on the multiplex PCR reads, yielding one entry per CDR3 protein. The repertoire holds 270,000 or so distinct CDR3 sequences, 12% to 15% seen once, with over 30% in the top ten.

This TCR was sampled from a woman between 45 and 60 years old with Graves' hyperthyroidism that later progressed to Graves' ophthalmopathy. The J gene is TRBJ2-4, the V gene TRBV2, with 7 bases lining up with TRBD2. What was sequenced was blood. In DNA form, the CDR3 reads TGTGCCAGCAGGTGGGGACTAACCAACATTCAGTACTTC. Translation gives CASRWGLTNIQYF. Supplemented by reference TRBV2 and TRBJ2-4, the full variable domain reads EPEVTQTPSHQVTQMGQEVILRCVPISNHLYFYWYRQILGQKVEFLVSFYNNEISEKSEIFDDQFSVERPDGSNFTLKIRSTKLEDSAMYFCASRWGLTNIQYFGAGTRLSVL.